This T cell receptor beta chain was documented in a study of PD-1 blockade in classical Hodgkin lymphoma (TCRdb year 2020). In the study overall: Nivolumab dosing was 3 mg/kg intravenously every 2 weeks, continuing until either disease progression or unacceptable toxicity. To define a peripheral blood immune signature of response to PD-1 blockade in classical Hodgkin lymphoma, the study combined TCR beta sequencing with CyTOF. The paper's findings and limits, for the study overall: Baseline TCR diversity was reported as lower in newly diagnosed patients than in healthy donors, and lower still in relapsed/refractory patients. Among trial patients, those achieving complete response had baseline diversity similar to that of newly diagnosed patients, while diversity was significantly lower in partial responders and progressors. Diversity was lower in patients who began nivolumab less than 1 year after ASCT, so these patients were left out of later analyses to avoid confounding by immune reconstitution. The study was restricted to a single clinical trial cohort, and the causes of repertoire differences, possibly disease activity or prior therapy, were left undefined. By C4D1, a significant rise was seen in CD4+ TCR diversity but not in CD8+ TCR diversity (p=0.0027 vs p=0.16), and the rise was most apparent among complete responders (p=0.02).

The time point label here, explained by the study, means: cycle 4 day 1 (C4D1), after around six weeks of nivolumab. Relapse after autologous stem cell transplantation had occurred in all trial patients, and cohorts A, B and C were distinguished by prior brentuximab vedotin exposure. The trial cohort included 55 to 65 patients with relapsed/refractory classical Hodgkin lymphoma, and each patient had a best overall response of complete response, partial response or progressive disease. Single-agent nivolumab was administered to trial patients in the multi-cohort phase II CheckMate 205 trial. An independent review committee assessed best overall response using the 2007 International Working Group response criteria. PBMCs from the trial were collected at three points: immediately before nivolumab initiation (C1D1), and during therapy at cycle 2 day 1 and cycle 4 day 1. After peripheral blood was drawn into 8 mL Vacutainer Cell Preparation Tubes, PBMCs were isolated by centrifugation and then cryopreserved.

V is clipped by 4 bases and J by 5 bases, and the sequence between their germline boundaries is 6 bases long. The cysteine opens and the phenylalanine closes a CDR3 of 10 amino acids. Only the CDR3 DNA is retained, 30 bases long and in frame from the first base. The germline V gene (reference sequence) supplies CDR1 DFQATT and CDR2 SNEGSKA. This clone turned up a few times. Its antigen is currently not known. Within one base of it there is no much larger clone, and no base qualities were kept. The Qiagen DNeasy kit was used to extract genomic DNA both from unsorted PBMCs and from the negatively selected CD4+ and CD8+ fractions. Using primers that anneal to V and J segments, immunoSEQ multiplex PCR amplified the TCR beta CDR3 regions. A synthetic immune receptor repertoire was used to minimize amplification bias, and any remaining bias was removed computationally after sequencing. Per the source publication's procedure: Custom Python scripts were used to quantify repertoire diversity as the Shannon entropy index. Unsorted, CD4+ and CD8+ repertoires were analyzed separately, except for combined analyses in which CD4+ and CD8+ sequences were merged in silico. A clone counted as expanded when the clone's frequency after treatment rose at least 2-fold relative to C1D1, and clones undetected at baseline were given a pseudocount of 0.5. Clones with 0 or 1 copy at C1D1 were defined as singleton clones, while clones with 2 or more copies were defined as non-singleton clones. Clones expanded in unsorted samples were annotated as CD4+, CD8+ or unknown by matching protein sequences in sorted samples from the same patient. Wilcoxon tests on paired samples were used to test diversity changes from C1D1 to C4D1. In its TCRdb copy, this immuneACCESS table keeps in-frame sequences only and misses some clones. Where compared with another copy, unresolved V genes explain less than half of these, and the others have no known cause. V and J calls plus clone size are reproduced from that table; the DNA served to infer D and trimming. The sample table holds more than 85,000 clones, of which about nine tenths were seen once. Of the sample, 15% to 20% is held by the ten largest clones.

The sequencing here drew on peripheral blood mononuclear cells (PBMCs), taken before the fourth cycle of nivolumab. The sequence joins TRBV20-1 to TRBJ2-7; there is no confident call for the D gene. The clonotype originates from a human donor with classical Hodgkin lymphoma. The nucleotide sequence reads TGCAGTGCTACCCGCAACGAGCAGTACTTC. It codes for CSATRNEQYF.